A single sample is the source of the 28 T cell receptor beta chains below, sequenced in a study of OX40 agonist ivuxolimab in advanced cancers. Sequencing was performed with immunoSEQ multiplex PCR; in TCRdb, only in-frame clones are kept and a portion is missing. The sample carries 34,000 or so clones, about four fifths recorded once. This specimen consisted of CD4+ or CD8+ T cells sorted from blood, obtained in a trial of the OX40 agonist ivuxolimab. The source of these receptors is an adult with an advanced solid tumor such as melanoma, head and neck, liver or kidney cancer.

J is TRBJ2-3 and V is TRBV7-3; D remains ambiguous. The CDR3 loop spans 17 amino acids. From germline, CDR1 is SGHTA and CDR2 FQGTGA. Deletions cut 1 base from V and 2 bases from J, with 16 bases between. The CDR3 is CASSLIPGLHYTDTQYF. DNA of the CDR3: TGTGCCAGCAGCTTAATCCCCGGTCTTCACTACACAGATACGCAGTATTTT.

Comment on this clone: Other DNA sequences in the sample encode the same CDR3. The rearrangement joins TRBV9 to TRBJ1-1, with a weak D call TRBD1 (5 bases). V lost 3 bases, J lost 0 bases, and 6 bases lay in between. The CDR3 is made up of 13 amino acids. CDR1 is SGDLS, CDR2 YYNGEE, per germline. CDR3 residues: CASSAGVNTEAFF. The CDR3 nucleotides are TGTGCCAGCAGCGCGGGGGTGAACACTGAAGCTTTCTTT.

This clone was detected a few times. This rearrangement joins TRBV27 to TRBJ2-2; the D gene is possibly TRBD2 (7 bases). This CDR3 has 14 amino acids. Germline V gives CDR1 MNHEY, CDR2 SMNVEV (reference sequence). Trimming pared 6 bases from V and 3 bases from J, leaving 11 bases between. In DNA form, the CDR3 reads TGTGCCAGCAGAGGGGGGGCCGACACCGGGGAGCTGTTTTTT. This encodes CASRGGADTGELFF.

The chain joins TRBV19 to TRBJ2-3; 14 bases agree with TRBD2. The CDR3 consists of 18 residues. The germline V gene encodes CDR1 LNHDA and CDR2 SQIVND (reference sequence). Trimming cost V 2 bases and J 1 base; bases outside gene matches: 5. CDR3 in DNA: TGTGCCAGTAGTATATCGGGGACTAGCGGGGGAGGCACAGATACGCAGTATTTT. It specifies CASSISGTSGGGTDTQYF.

Only a few counts were recorded for this clone. V usage is TRBV4-1 and J usage is TRBJ1-4; possibly TRBD1 for D (5 bases). The CDR3 has 18 residues. Germline V lookup: CDR1 MGHRA, CDR2 YSYEKL. V was shortened by 2 bases and J by 4 bases, with 20 bases between the two germline ends. The CDR3 DNA sequence: TGCGCCAGCAGCCAAACCCCGGGACGGACTGTAGGTAATGAAAAACTGTTTTTT. As protein: CASSQTPGRTVGNEKLFF.

This clone was picked up a small number of times. The J gene is TRBJ2-3, the V gene TRBV5-1; D may be TRBD1 (6 bases). Trimming removed 6 bases at V and 3 bases at J, with 17 bases between. Germline lookup yields CDR1 SGHRS and CDR2 YFSETQ. The CDR3 has 15 amino acids. CDR3 DNA: TGCGCCAGCACCCCGACGCCCAGGGGTACAGATACGCAGTATTTT. Translation: CASTPTPRGTDTQYF.

A few counts support this clone. The V and J genes are TRBV27 and TRBJ2-7; possibly TRBD1 or TRBD2 for D (7 bases each). Germline CDR1 is MNHEY and CDR2 is SMNVEV (reference sequence). The CDR3 consists of 17 residues. V gave up 5 bases and J gave up 7 bases, with 27 bases separating them. As DNA, the CDR3 is TGTGCCAGCAGTAGGGAAGGGACAGCGGGAACCCTTGGGGAGCAGTACTTC. It yields the protein CASSREGTAGTLGEQYF.

This sequence joins TRBV29-1 and TRBJ1-3, with 7 bases matching TRBD1. CDR1 SQVTM and CDR2 ANQGSEA come from the germline V gene. The junction had 7 bases not matched to a gene; V was cut back by 7 bases and J by 4 bases. There are 13 residues in the CDR3. The CDR3 DNA is TGCAGCGCCTACAGGGGTGCAGGAAACACCATATATTTT. This codes for CSAYRGAGNTIYF.

This clone was found a few times. The genes are TRBV9 and TRBJ1-5; the D gene is possibly TRBD1 (5 bases). Germline V gene data show CDR1 as SGDLS and CDR2 as YYNGEE. V lost 3 bases and J 2 bases, leaving 12 bases between the germline ends. This CDR3 is 15 amino acids long. This chain's CDR3 is CASSGQGLRNQPQHF. The CDR3 DNA reads TGTGCCAGCAGCGGTCAGGGTTTGCGCAATCAGCCCCAGCATTTT.

The chain carries TRBV28 and TRBJ2-2; unclear D gene. Trimming removed 5 bases at V and 0 bases at J, with 10 bases between. Germline CDR1 MDHEN, CDR2 SYDVKM. The length of the CDR3 is 15 residues. The CDR3 sequence is CASSATLTNTGELFF. The CDR3 DNA sequence: TGTGCCAGCAGTGCGACACTAACGAACACCGGGGAGCTGTTTTTT.

V gene TRBV6-5 combines with J gene TRBJ2-7; 9 nucleotides match TRBD1. The CDR3 is made up of 14 amino acids. Germline V gene sequence: CDR1 MNHEY, CDR2 SVGAGI. V was clipped by 5 bases and J by 4 bases; unmatched bases: 6. The CDR3 bases are TGTGCCAGCAGTACCTTGACAGGGGGGTACGAGCAGTACTTC. Its translation: CASSTLTGGYEQYF.

Details on this clone: Germline and junction disagree at one end, which may indicate a read error. The genes are TRBV7-9 and TRBJ1-2, with D unclear. Germline lookup yields CDR1 SEHNR and CDR2 FQNEAQ (reference sequence). The length of the CDR3 is 16 residues. CDR3 sequence (DNA): TGTGCCAGCAGGACCTCGCGCGGGCCGCCGGGCTATGACTACACCTTC. This gives the protein CASRTSRGPPGYDYTF.

The rearrangement uses TRBV4-2 and TRBJ2-7; 8 bases are a match to TRBD1. V shed 2 bases, J shed 0 bases, and the junction held 6 bases outside the gene matches. The CDR3 loop spans 16 amino acids. Per germline, CDR1 LGHNA and CDR2 YNFKEQ. This CDR3 is CASSQNRDRSSYEQYF. In DNA, the CDR3 is TGTGCCAGCAGCCAAAACCGGGACAGGAGCTCCTACGAGCAGTACTTC.

The genes are TRBV5-4 and TRBJ2-5, with D unresolved. CDR3 length: 15 amino acids. Deletions cut 0 bases from V and 2 bases from J, with 11 bases between. The germline V gene encodes CDR1 SGHNT and CDR2 YYREEE (reference sequence). This CDR3 is CASSLEVRDQETQYF. As DNA, the CDR3 is TGTGCCAGCAGCTTGGAGGTTAGGGATCAAGAGACCCAGTACTTC. Full variable domain (outside the CDR3, taken from reference TRBV5-4 and TRBJ2-5): ETGVTQSPTHLIKTRGQQVTLRCSSQSGHNTVSWYQQALGQGPQFIFQYYREEENGRGNFPPRFSGLQFPNYSSELNVNALELDDSALYLCASSLEVRDQETQYFGPGTRLLVL.

As regards this clone: This same CDR3 is encoded by further DNA sequences in the sample. The chain combines TRBV11-2 with TRBJ1-2, with D hard to call. This CDR3 has 11 residues. The V end lost 3 bases, the J end lost 1 base, and 0 bases lay between the germline ends. Germline V gene lookup returns CDR1 SGHAT and CDR2 FQNNGV. In DNA form, the CDR3 reads TGTGCCAGCAGCTTTAACTATGGCTACACCTTC. Translated: CASSFNYGYTF.

The V call is TRBV5-3, the J call TRBJ1-4, with D uncertain. TRBV5-3 is treated as an ORF (open reading frame) with a function not yet certain. Trimming took 1 base from V and 4 from J, leaving 17 bases between them. The CDR3 consists of 17 residues. The CDR3 region is CARSLCWQALGNEKLFF. CDR3 DNA sequence: TGTGCCAGAAGCTTGTGTTGGCAGGCCTTGGGTAATGAAAAACTGTTTTTT.

This chain uses TRBV30 with TRBJ1-4; D not resolved. This CDR3 contains 11 residues. With 3 bases removed from V and 5 bases from J, the gap between germline ends came to 4 bases. CDR1 is GTSNPN, CDR2 SVGIG, per germline (reference sequence). The CDR3 is CAWRENEKLFF. In DNA, the CDR3 is TGTGCCTGGAGGGAGAATGAAAAACTGTTTTTT.

This clone occurred once. The rearrangement joins TRBV5-1 to TRBJ1-2; D gene ambiguous. Trimming removed 0 bases at V and 2 bases at J, with 8 bases between. Germline lookup yields CDR1 SGHRS and CDR2 YFSETQ. The CDR3 totals 14 residues. The CDR3 loop is CASSLGQVNYGYTF. The CDR3 DNA is TGCGCCAGCAGCTTGGGCCAGGTAAACTATGGCTACACCTTC.

The sample holds one count of this clone. The chain recombines TRBV29-1 with TRBJ2-1; 7 nucleotides agree with TRBD2. CDR3 size: 13 residues. V was clipped by 4 bases and J by 5 bases; unmatched bases: 5. Per germline, CDR1 SQVTM and CDR2 ANQGSEA. CDR3 bases: TGCAGCGTTGCGGGGGGTTTGAACAATGAGCAGTTCTTC. The encoded protein is CSVAGGLNNEQFF.

The V and J genes are TRBV7-2 and TRBJ2-4; TRBD1 is a possible D gene (5 bases). V shed 5 bases and J shed 8 bases, with 13 bases lying between them. Germline CDR1 and CDR2: SGHTA and FQGNSA. CDR3 length: 13 residues. Written as DNA, the CDR3 is TGTGCCAGCAGCCCCAACAGGTTGGACATTCAGTACTTC. The encoded protein is CASSPNRLDIQYF.

This clone was picked up a small number of times. The chain combines TRBV10-2 with TRBJ1-3, with a weak D call TRBD1 (5 bases). Germline CDR1 reads WSHSY; CDR2 reads SAAADI. Trimming stripped 6 bases from V and 4 bases from J, with 10 bases between. The CDR3 totals 13 residues. DNA of the CDR3: TGCGCCAGCAGGGCAGGGTACGGAAACACCATATATTTT. As protein: CASRAGYGNTIYF.

This clone was counted a few times. The chain uses TRBV11-1 and TRBJ2-7; 8 nucleotides align to TRBD1. This CDR3 is 15 amino acids long. CDR1 is SGHAT, CDR2 FQDESV, per germline (reference sequence). Trimming removed 5 bases from V and 1 base from J; junction bases left unmatched: 7. CDR3 bases: TGTGCCAGCAGCCTTCGGACAGGGCATTCCTACGAGCAGTACTTC. Its translation: CASSLRTGHSYEQYF. Drawing the rest from reference TRBV11-1 and TRBJ2-7, the complete variable domain is EAEVAQSPRYKITEKSQAVAFWCDPISGHATLYWYRQILGQGPELLVQFQDESVVDDSQLPKDRFSAERLKGVDSTLKIQPAELGDSAMYLCASSLRTGHSYEQYFGPGTRLTVT.

This chain links TRBV19 with TRBJ2-7; either TRBD1 or TRBD2 may fit D (7 bases each). The CDR3 spans 13 residues. The V end was cut by 10 bases, the J end by 3 bases, with 16 bases between. Germline assignment: CDR1 LNHDA and CDR2 SQIVND (reference sequence). CDR3 DNA: TGTGCCACGGCCAGGGGGGGAGGCTACGAGCAGTACTTC. Encoded protein: CATARGGGYEQYF.

The rearrangement joins TRBV28 to TRBJ1-2; a possible D gene is TRBD1 (6 bases). Germline loops: CDR1 MDHEN, CDR2 SYDVKM. CDR3 size: 13 residues. Trimming removed 3 bases from V and 7 bases from J, with 12 bases in between. CDR3 residues: CASSFVQGGGYTF. The CDR3 coding sequence is TGTGCCAGCAGTTTTGTACAGGGAGGTGGCTACACCTTC.

The V call is TRBV5-1, the J call TRBJ1-2; TRBD1 aligns across 12 bases. This CDR3 has 16 amino acids. J was trimmed by 3 bases and V by 4 bases; bases with no gene match: 7. Looked up from germline, CDR1 is SGHRS and CDR2 is YFSETQ. CDR3 loop: CASSASGQGAYYGYTF. DNA for the CDR3: TGCGCCAGCAGCGCCTCGGGACAGGGGGCTTACTATGGCTACACCTTC.

The chain recombines TRBV9 with TRBJ1-6; D gene uncertain. The CDR3 has 13 residues. Trimming removed 4 bases at V and 0 bases at J, with 2 bases between. The germline gives CDR1 SGDLS, CDR2 YYNGEE. CDR3 DNA sequence: TGTGCCAGCAGCTACTCCTATAATTCACCCCTCCACTTT. This encodes CASSYSYNSPLHF.

V and J are TRBV7-6 and TRBJ2-1; the D gene is possibly TRBD2 (5 bases). CDR3 length: 17 amino acids. The germline CDR1 and CDR2 sequences are SGHVS and FNYEAQ. The germline V and J ends were trimmed by 0 bases and 9 bases, with 21 bases remaining between them. Here the CDR3 reads CASSLALTRTLSSEQFF. The DNA of the CDR3 is TGTGCCAGCAGCTTAGCCCTCACTAGGACGTTGTCGAGTGAGCAGTTCTTC.

Concerning this clone itself: At one boundary the junction diverges from the germline segment, which might be a read error. CDR3 coding DNA: TGTGCCAGCAGACCGACAGGGGTGGGCTTGGACTTC. Encoded protein: CASRPTGVGLDF. The chain recombines TRBV28 with TRBJ2-7, with 8 bases matching TRBD1. The CDR3 sequence is 12 residues long. The germline gives CDR1 MDHEN, CDR2 SYDVKM.